The T cell receptor (beta chain) under discussion was sequenced for a study of blood T cell repertoires in COVID-19. Background on the study: Researchers got acute and convalescent COVID-19 samples from the United States, Italy and Spain.

The CDR3 consists of 16 residues. CDR1 and CDR2 from the germline V gene are LGHNA and YSLEER. V lost 0 bases to trimming and J lost 4 bases; unmatched junction nucleotides: 5. Sequenced by immunoSEQ multiplex PCR; TCRdb stores in-frame clones only, minus some. Among a few hundred thousand clones listed, 82% were seen once. The receptor was derived from a woman in her sixties or seventies with COVID-19, enrolled during active disease. The specimen was peripheral blood. The chain combines TRBV4-3 with TRBJ1-2, with 10 bases that match TRBD1. CDR3 DNA: TGCGCCAGCAGCCAAGATAGGGACAGGGGCGGCTATGGCTACACCTTC. As protein: CASSQDRDRGGYGYTF.